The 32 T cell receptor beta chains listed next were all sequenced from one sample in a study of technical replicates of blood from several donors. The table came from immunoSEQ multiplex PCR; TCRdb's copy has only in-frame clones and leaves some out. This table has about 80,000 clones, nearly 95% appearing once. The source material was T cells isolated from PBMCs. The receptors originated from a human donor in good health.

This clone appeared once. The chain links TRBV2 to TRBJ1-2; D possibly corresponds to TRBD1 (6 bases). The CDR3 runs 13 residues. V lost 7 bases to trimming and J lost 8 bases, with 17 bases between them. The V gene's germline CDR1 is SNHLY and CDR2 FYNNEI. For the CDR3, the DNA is TGTGCCAGCACCCCAAAACAGGGCGGGGGCTACACCTTC. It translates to CASTPKQGGGYTF.

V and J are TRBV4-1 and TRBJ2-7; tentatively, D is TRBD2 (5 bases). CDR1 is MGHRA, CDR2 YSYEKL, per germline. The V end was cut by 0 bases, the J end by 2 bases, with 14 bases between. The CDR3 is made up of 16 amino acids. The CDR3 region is CASSQELDGGAYEQYF. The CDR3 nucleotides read TGCGCCAGCAGCCAAGAGCTCGACGGAGGTGCCTACGAGCAGTACTTC.

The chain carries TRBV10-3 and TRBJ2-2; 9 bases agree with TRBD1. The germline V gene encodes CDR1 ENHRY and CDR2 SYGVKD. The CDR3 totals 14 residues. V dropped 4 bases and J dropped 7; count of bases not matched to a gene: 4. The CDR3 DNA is TGTGCCATCAGTGGGACAGGGGTGGGCGGGGAGCTGTTTTTT. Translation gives CAISGTGVGGELFF.

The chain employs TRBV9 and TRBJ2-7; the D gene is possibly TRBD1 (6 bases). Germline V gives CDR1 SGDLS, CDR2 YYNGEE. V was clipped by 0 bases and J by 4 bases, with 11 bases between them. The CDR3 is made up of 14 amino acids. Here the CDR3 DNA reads TGTGCCAGCAGCGTAGAGGACAGTTGGTACGAGCAGTACTTC. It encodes CASSVEDSWYEQYF.

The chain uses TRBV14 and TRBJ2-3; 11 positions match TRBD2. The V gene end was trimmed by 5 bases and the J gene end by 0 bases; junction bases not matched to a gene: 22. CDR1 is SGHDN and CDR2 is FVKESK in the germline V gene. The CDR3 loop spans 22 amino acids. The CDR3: CASSMHRPGTSGLQTSTDTQYF. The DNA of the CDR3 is TGTGCCAGCAGCATGCACAGACCGGGGACTAGCGGCCTTCAAACTAGCACAGATACGCAGTATTTT.

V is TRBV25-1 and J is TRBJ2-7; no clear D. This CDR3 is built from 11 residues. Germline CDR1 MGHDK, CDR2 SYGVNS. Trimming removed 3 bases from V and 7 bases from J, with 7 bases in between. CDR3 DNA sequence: TGTGCCAGCAGTGAGTTGAGGGAGCAGTACTTC. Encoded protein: CASSELREQYF.

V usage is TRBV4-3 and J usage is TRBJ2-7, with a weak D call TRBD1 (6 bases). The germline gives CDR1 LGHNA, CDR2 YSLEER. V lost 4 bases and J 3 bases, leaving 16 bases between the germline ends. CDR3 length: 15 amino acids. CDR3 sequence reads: CASSPGQYTIYEQYF. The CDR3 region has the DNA TGCGCCAGCAGCCCCGGACAGTATACAATCTACGAGCAGTACTTC.

Written as DNA, the CDR3 is TGTGCCAGTAGTATTGGGCATGGCTACACCTTC. Amino acids: CASSIGHGYTF. This chain uses TRBV19 with TRBJ1-2, with D hard to call. Germline-derived CDR1 and CDR2 are LNHDA and SQIVND (reference sequence). The CDR3 consists of 11 residues. Trimming removed 3 bases from V and 6 bases from J, with 5 bases in between. The whole variable domain, remainder taken from reference TRBV19 and TRBJ1-2, is DGGITQSPKYLFRKEGQNVTLSCEQNLNHDAMYWYRQDPGQGLRLIYYSQIVNDFQKGDIAEGYSVSREKKESFPLTVTSAQKNPTAFYLCASSIGHGYTFGSGTRLTVV.

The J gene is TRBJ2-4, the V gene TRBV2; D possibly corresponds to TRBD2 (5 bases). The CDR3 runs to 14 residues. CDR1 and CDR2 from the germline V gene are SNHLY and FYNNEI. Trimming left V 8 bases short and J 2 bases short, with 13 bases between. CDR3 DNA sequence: TGTGCCAGCCCCGCTACTAGAACCAAAAACATTCAGTACTTC. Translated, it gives CASPATRTKNIQYF.

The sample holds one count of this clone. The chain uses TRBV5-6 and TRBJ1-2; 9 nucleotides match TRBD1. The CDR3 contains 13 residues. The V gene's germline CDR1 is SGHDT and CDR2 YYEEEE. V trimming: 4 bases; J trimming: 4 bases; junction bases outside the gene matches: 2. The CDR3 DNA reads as TGTGCCAGCAGCCAGACAGGGGGCTATGGCTACACCTTC. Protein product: CASSQTGGYGYTF.

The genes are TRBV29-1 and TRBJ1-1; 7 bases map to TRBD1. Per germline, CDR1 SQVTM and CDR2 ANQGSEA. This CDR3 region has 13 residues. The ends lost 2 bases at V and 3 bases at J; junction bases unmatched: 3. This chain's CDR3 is CSVETGADTEAFF. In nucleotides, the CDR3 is TGCAGCGTTGAAACAGGGGCGGACACTGAAGCTTTCTTT.

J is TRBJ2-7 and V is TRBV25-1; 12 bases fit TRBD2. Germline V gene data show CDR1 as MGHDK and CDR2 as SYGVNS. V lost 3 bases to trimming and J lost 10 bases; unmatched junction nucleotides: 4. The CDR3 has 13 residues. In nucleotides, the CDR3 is TGTGCCAGCAGTGATCCTAGCGGGAGGGCCCAGTACTTC. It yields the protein CASSDPSGRAQYF.

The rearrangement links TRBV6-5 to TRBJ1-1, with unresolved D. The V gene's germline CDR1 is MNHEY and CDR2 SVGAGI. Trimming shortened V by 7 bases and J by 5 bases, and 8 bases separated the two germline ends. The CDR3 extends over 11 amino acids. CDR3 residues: CASITGTEAFF. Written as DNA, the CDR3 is TGTGCCAGCATTACCGGGACTGAAGCTTTCTTT.

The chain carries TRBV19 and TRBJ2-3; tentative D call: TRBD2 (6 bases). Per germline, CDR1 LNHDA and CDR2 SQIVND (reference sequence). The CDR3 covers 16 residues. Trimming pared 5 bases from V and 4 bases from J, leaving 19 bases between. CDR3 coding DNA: TGTGCCAGTAGTGATAGCGGTAGGGGTGGAGCAGATACGCAGTATTTT. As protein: CASSDSGRGGADTQYF. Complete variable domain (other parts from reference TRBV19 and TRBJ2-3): DGGITQSPKYLFRKEGQNVTLSCEQNLNHDAMYWYRQDPGQGLRLIYYSQIVNDFQKGDIAEGYSVSREKKESFPLTVTSAQKNPTAFYLCASSDSGRGGADTQYFGPGTRLTVL.

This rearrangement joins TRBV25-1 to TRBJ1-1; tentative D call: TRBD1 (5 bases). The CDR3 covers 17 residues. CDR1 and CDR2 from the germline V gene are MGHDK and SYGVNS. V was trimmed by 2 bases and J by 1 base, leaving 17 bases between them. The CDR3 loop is CASSEPPQGTRNTEAFF. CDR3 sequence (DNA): TGTGCCAGCAGTGAACCCCCCCAGGGAACGAGGAACACTGAAGCTTTCTTT.

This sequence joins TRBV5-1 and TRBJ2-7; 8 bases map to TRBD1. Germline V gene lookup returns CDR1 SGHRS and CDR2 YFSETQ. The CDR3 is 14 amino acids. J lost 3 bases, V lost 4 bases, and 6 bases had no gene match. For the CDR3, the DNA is TGCGCCAGCAGCAGGACAGGGCTCTTCTACGAGCAGTACTTC. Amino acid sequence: CASSRTGLFYEQYF. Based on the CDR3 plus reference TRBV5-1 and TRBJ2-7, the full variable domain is KAGVTQTPRYLIKTRGQQVTLSCSPISGHRSVSWYQQTPGQGLQFLFEYFSETQRNKGNFPGRFSGRQFSNSRSEMNVSTLELGDSALYLCASSRTGLFYEQYFGPGTRLTVT.

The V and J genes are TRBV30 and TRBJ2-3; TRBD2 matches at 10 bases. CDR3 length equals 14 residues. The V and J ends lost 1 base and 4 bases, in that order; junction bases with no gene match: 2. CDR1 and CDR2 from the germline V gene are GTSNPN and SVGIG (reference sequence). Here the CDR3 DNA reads TGTGCCTGGAGTGGACTAGCGGGCTCAGATACGCAGTATTTT. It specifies CAWSGLAGSDTQYF.

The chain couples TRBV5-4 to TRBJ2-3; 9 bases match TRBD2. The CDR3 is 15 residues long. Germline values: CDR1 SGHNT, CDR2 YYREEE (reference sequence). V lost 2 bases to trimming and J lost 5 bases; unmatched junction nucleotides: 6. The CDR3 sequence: CASSLLAGDGDTQYF. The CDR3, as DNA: TGTGCCAGCAGCTTATTAGCGGGAGACGGAGATACGCAGTATTTT.

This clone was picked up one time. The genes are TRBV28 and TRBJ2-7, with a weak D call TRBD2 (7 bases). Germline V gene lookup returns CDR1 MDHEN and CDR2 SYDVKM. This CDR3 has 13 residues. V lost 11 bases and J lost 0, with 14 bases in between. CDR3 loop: CAGGGGYSYEQYF. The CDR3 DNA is TGTGCCGGTGGGGGGGGCTACTCCTACGAGCAGTACTTC.

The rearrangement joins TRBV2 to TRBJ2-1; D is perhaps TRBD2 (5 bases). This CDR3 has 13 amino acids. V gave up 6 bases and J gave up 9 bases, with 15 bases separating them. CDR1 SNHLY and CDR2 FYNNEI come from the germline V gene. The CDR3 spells CASRAAMGSEQFF. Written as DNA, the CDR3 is TGTGCCAGCAGGGCGGCGATGGGGAGTGAGCAGTTCTTC.

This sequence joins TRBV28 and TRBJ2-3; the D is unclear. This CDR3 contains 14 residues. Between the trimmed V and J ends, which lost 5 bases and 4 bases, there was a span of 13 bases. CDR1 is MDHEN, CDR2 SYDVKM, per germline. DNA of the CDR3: TGTGCCAGCAGTCACCCTAGAGGCCCAGATACGCAGTATTTT. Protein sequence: CASSHPRGPDTQYF.

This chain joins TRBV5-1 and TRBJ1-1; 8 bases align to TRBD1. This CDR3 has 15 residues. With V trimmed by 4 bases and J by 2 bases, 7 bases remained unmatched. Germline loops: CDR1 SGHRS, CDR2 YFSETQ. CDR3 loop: CASSVRTGRNTEAFF. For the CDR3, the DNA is TGCGCCAGCAGCGTGAGGACAGGGAGAAACACTGAAGCTTTCTTT.

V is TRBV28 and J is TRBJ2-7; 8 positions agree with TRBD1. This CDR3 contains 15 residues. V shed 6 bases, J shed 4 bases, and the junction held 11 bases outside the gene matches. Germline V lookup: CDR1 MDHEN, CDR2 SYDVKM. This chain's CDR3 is CASSPYTTGAYEQYF. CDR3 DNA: TGTGCCAGCAGCCCCTACACGACAGGGGCTTACGAGCAGTACTTC.

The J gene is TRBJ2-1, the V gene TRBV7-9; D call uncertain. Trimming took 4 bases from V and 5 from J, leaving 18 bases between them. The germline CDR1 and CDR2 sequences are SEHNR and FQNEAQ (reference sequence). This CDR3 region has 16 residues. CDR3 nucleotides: TGTGCCAGCAGCTCGTTAGGTGGCGGCGGCGACAATGAGCAGTTCTTC. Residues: CASSSLGGGGDNEQFF.

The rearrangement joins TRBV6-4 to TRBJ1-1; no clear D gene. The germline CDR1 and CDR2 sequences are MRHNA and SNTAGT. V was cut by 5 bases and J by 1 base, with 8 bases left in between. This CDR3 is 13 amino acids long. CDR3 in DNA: TGTGCCAGCAGTCAGACACAGAACACTGAAGCTTTCTTT. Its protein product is CASSQTQNTEAFF.

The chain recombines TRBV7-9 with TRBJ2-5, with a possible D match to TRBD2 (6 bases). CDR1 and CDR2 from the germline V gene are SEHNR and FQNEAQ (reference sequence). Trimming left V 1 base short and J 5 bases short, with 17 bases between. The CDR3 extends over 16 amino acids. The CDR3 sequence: CASSLVGGVLVETQYF. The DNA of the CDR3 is TGTGCCAGCAGCTTAGTTGGCGGGGTTTTAGTTGAGACCCAGTACTTC.

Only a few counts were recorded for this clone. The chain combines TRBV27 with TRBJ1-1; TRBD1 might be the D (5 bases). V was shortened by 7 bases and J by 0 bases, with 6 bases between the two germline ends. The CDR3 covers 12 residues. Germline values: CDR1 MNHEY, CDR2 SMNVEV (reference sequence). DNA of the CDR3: TGTGCCAGCACGGGGGTGAACACTGAAGCTTTCTTT. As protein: CASTGVNTEAFF.

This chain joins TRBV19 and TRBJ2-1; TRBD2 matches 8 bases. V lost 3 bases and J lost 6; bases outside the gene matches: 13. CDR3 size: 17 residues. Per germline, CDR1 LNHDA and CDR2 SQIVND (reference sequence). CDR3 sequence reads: CASSITSGRAGSNEQFF. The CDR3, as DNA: TGTGCCAGTAGTATCACAAGCGGGAGAGCCGGAAGCAATGAGCAGTTCTTC. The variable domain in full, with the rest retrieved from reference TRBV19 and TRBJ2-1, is DGGITQSPKYLFRKEGQNVTLSCEQNLNHDAMYWYRQDPGQGLRLIYYSQIVNDFQKGDIAEGYSVSREKKESFPLTVTSAQKNPTAFYLCASSITSGRAGSNEQFFGPGTRLTVL.

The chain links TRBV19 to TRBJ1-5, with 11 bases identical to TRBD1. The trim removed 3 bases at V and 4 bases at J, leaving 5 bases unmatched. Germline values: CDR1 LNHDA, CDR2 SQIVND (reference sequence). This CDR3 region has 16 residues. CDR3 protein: CASSIPGTGGNQPQHF. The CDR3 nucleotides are TGTGCCAGTAGTATCCCCGGGACAGGGGGGAATCAGCCCCAGCATTTT.

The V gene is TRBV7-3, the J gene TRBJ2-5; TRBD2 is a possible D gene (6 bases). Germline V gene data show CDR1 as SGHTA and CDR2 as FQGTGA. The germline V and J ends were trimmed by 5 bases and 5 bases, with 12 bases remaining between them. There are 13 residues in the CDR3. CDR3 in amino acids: CASSQTRGETQYF. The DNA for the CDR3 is TGTGCCAGCAGCCAAACCCGGGGGGAGACCCAGTACTTC. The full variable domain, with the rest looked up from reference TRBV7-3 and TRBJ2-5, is GAGVSQTPSNKVTEKGKYVELRCDPISGHTALYWYRQSLGQGPEFLIYFQGTGAADDSGLPNDRFFAVRPEGSVSTLKIQRTERGDSAVYLCASSQTRGETQYFGPGTRLLVL.

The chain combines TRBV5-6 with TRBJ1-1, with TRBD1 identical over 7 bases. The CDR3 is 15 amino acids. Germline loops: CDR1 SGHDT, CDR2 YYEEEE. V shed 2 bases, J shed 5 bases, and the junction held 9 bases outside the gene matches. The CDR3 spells CASSFSGTEGTEAFF. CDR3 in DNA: TGTGCCAGCAGCTTTTCCGGGACAGAAGGGACTGAAGCTTTCTTT.

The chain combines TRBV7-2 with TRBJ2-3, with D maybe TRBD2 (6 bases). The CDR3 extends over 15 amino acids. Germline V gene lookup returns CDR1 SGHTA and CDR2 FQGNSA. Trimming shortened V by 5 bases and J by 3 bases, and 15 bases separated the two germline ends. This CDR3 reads CASSPNLARTDTQYF. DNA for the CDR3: TGTGCCAGCAGCCCAAATCTAGCGAGAACAGATACGCAGTATTTT.